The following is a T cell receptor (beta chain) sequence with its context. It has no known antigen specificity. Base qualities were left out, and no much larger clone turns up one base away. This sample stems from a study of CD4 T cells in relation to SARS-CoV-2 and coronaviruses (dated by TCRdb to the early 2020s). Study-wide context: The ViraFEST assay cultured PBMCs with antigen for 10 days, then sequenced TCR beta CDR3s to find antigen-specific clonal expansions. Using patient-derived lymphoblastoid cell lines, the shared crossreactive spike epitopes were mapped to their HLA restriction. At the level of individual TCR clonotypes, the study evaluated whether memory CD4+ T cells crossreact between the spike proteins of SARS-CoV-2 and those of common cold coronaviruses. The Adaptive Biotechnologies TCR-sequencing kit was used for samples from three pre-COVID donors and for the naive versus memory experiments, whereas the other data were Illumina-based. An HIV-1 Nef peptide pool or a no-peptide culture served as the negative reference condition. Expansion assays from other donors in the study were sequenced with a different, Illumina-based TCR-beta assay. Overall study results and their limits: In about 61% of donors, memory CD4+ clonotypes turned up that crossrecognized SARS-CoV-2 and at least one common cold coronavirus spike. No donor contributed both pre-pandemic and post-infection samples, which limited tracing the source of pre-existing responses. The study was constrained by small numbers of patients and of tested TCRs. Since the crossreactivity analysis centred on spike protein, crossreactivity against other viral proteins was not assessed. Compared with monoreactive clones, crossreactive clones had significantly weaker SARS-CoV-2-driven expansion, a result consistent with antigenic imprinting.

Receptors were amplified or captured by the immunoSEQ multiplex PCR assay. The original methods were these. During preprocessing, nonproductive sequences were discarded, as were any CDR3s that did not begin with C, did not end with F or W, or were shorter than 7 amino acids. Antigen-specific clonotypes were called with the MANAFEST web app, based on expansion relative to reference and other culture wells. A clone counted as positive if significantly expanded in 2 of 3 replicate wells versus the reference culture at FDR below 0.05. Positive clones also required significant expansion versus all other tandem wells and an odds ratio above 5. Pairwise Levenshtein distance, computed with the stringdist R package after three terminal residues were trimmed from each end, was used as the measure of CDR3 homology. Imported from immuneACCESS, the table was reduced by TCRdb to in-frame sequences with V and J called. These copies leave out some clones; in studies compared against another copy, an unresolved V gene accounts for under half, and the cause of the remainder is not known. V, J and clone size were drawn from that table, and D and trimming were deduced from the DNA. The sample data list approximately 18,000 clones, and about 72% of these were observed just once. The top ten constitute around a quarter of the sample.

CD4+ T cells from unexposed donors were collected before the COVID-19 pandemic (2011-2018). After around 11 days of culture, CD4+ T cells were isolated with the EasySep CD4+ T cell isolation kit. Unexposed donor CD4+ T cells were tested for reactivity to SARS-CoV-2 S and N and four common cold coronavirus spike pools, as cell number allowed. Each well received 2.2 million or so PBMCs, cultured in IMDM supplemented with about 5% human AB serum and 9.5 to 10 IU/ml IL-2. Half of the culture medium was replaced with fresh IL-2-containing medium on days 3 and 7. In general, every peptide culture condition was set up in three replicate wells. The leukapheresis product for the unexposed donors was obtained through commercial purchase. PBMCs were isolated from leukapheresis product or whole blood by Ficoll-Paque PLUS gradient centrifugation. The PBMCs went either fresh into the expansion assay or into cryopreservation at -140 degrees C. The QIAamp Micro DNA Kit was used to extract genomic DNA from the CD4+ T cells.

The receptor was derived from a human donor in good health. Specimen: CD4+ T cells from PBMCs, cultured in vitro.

The DNA is TGTGCCAGCAGCCGCTTGTTAACTAGCGGGACAGTCGGGGAGCTGTTTTTT. It translates as CASSRLLTSGTVGELFF. The chain is made from TRBV7-6 and TRBJ2-2; TRBD2 lines up with 10 middle nucleotides. Measured from the cysteine to the phenylalanine, the CDR3 is 17 residues long. Only the CDR3 DNA stays, 51 bases, in frame from base 1. The germline V gene gives CDR1 as SGHVS and CDR2 as FNYEAQ. The germline V and J ends show losses of 5 bases and 7 bases respectively, and no gene match explains 13 bases of the junction. Beyond the CDR3, the reference TRBV7-6 and TRBJ2-2 genes provide the residues; the full variable domain reads: GAGVSQSPRYKVTKRGQDVALRCDPISGHVSLYWYRQALGQGPEFLTYFNYEAQQDKSGLPNDRFSAERPEGSISTLTIQRTEQRDSAMYRCASSRLLTSGTVGELFFGEGSRLTVL.